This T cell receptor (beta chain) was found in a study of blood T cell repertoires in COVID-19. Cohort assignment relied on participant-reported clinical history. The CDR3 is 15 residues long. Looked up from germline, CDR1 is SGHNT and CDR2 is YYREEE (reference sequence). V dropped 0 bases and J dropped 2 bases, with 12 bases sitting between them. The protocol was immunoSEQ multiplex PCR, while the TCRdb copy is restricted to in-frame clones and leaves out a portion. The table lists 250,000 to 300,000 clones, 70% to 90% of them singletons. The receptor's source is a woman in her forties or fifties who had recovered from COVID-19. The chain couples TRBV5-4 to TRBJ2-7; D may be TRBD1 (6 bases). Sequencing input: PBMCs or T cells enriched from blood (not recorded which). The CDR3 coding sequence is TGTGCCAGCAGCTTGGAGGGACACCTTGCCTACGAGCAGTACTTC. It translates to CASSLEGHLAYEQYF.